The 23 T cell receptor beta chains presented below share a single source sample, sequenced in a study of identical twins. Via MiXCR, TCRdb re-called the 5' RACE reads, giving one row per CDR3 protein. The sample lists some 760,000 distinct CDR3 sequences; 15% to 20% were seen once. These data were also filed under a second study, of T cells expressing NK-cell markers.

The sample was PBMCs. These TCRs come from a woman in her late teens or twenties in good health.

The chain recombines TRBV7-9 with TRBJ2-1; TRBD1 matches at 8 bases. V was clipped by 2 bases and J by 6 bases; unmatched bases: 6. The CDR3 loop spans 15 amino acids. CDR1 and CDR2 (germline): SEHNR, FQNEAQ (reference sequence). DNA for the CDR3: TGTGCCAGCAGCTTATTACAGGGGGTGGTCAATGAGCAGTTCTTC. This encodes CASSLLQGVVNEQFF.

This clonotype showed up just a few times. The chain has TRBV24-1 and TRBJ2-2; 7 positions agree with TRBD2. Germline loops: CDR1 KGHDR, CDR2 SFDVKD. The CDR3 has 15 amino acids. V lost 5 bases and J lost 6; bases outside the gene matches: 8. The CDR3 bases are TGTGCCACCAGTGCCTCAACTAGCGTCGCCGGGGAGCTGTTTTTT. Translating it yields CATSASTSVAGELFF.

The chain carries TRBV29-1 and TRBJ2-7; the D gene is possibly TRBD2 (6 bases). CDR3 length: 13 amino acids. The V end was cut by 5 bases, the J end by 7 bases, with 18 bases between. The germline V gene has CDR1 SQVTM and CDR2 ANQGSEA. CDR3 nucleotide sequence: TGCAGCGTTCGGATGCGGGGAGGAGGGGAGCAGTACTTC. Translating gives CSVRMRGGGEQYF.

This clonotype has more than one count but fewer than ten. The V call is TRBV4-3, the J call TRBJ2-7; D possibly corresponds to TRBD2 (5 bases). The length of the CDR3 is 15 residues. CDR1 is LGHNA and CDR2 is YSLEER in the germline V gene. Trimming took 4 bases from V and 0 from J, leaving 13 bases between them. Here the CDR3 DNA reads TGCGCCAGCAGCCGGAGGTTGGGGAGCTCCTACGAGCAGTACTTC. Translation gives CASSRRLGSSYEQYF.

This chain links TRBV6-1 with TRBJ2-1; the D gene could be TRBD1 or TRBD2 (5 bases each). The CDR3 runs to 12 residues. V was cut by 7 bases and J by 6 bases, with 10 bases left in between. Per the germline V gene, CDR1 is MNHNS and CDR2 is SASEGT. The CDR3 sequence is CASMWGSNEQFF. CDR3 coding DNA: TGTGCCAGCATGTGGGGGAGCAATGAGCAGTTCTTC.

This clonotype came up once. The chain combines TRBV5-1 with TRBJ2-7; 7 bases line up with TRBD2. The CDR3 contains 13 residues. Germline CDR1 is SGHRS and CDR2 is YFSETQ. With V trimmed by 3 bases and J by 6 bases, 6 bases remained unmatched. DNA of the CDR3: TGCGCCAGCAGCTCGGAGTCGGGGGGCGAGCAGTACTTC. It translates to CASSSESGGEQYF.

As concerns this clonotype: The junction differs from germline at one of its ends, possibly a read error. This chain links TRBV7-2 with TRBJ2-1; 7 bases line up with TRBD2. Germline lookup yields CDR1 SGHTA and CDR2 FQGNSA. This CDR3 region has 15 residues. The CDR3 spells CASSFLAASYNEQFF. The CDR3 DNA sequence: TGCGCCAGCAGCTTCCTAGCGGCCTCCTACAATGAGCAGTTCTTC.

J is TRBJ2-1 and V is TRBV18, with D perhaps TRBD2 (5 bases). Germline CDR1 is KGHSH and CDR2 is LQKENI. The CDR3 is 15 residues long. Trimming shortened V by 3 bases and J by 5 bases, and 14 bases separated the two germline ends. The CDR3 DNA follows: TGTGCCAGCTCACCGCGGGCCGCCTCTCACAATGAGCAGTTCTTC. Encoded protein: CASSPRAASHNEQFF.

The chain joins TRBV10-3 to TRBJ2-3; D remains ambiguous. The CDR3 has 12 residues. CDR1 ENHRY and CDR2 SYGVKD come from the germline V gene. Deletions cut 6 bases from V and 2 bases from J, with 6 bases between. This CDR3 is CAIRRNTDTQYF. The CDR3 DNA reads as TGTGCCATCAGGAGGAACACAGATACGCAGTATTTT.

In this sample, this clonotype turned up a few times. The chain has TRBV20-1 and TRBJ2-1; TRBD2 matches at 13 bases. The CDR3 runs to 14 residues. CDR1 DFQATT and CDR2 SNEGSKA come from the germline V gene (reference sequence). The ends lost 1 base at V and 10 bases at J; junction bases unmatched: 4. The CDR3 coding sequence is TGCAGTGCTAGAGGGACTAGCGGGAGTCGGGAGCAGTTCTTC. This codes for CSARGTSGSREQFF.

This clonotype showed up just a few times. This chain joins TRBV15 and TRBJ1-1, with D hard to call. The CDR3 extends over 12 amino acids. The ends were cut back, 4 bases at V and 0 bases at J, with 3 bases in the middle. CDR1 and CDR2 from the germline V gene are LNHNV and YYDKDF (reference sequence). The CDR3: CATSIMNTEAFF. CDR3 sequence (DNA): TGTGCCACCAGCATCATGAACACTGAAGCTTTCTTT.

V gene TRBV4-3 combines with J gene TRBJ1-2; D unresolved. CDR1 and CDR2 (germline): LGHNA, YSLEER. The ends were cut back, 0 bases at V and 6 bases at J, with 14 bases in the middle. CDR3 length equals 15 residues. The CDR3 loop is CASSQERGRTHGYTF. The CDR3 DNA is TGCGCCAGCAGCCAAGAACGCGGCAGGACGCATGGCTACACCTTC.

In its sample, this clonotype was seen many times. The CDR3 here is CSARKGTGDYEQYF. Written as DNA, the CDR3 is TGCAGTGCTAGAAAGGGGACAGGGGACTACGAGCAGTACTTC. The V and J genes are TRBV20-1 and TRBJ2-7; 10 bases are shared with TRBD1. V shed 2 bases, J shed 3 bases, and the junction held 4 bases outside the gene matches. The length of the CDR3 is 14 residues. Germline CDR1 reads DFQATT; CDR2 reads SNEGSKA (reference sequence).

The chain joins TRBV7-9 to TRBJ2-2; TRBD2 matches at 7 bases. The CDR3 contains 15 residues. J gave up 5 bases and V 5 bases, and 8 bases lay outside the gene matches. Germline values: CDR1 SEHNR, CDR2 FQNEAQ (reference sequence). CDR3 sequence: CASSPRMGGTGELFF. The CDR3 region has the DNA TGTGCCAGCAGCCCCAGGATGGGGGGGACCGGGGAGCTGTTTTTT.

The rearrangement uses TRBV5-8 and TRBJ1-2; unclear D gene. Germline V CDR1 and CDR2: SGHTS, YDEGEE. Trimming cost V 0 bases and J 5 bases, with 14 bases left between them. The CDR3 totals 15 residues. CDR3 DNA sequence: TGTGCCAGCAGCTTGGCCTCGAACATCGAATATGGCTACACCTTC. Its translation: CASSLASNIEYGYTF.

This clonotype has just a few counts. The CDR3 is CASSLSSQQQETQYF. For the CDR3, the DNA is TGCGCCAGCAGCTTGTCTTCTCAGCAACAAGAGACCCAGTACTTC. This chain connects TRBV5-1 to TRBJ2-5; D remains unclear. V gave up 1 base and J gave up 2 bases, with 12 bases separating them. Germline V gene data show CDR1 as SGHRS and CDR2 as YFSETQ. This CDR3 has 15 residues.

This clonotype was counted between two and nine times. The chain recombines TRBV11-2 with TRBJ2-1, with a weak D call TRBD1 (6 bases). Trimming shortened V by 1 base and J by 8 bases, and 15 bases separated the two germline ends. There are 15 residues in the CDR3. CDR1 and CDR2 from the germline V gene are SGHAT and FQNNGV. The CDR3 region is CASSLGRGSGYEQFF. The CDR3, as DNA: TGTGCCAGCAGCTTAGGCAGGGGATCAGGCTATGAGCAGTTCTTC.

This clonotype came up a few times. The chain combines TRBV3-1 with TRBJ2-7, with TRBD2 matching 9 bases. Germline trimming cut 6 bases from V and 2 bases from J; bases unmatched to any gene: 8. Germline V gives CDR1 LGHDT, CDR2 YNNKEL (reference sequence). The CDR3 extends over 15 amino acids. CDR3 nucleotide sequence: TGTGCCAGCAGTCGATTGGGCGGGAGGGCCTACGAGCAGTACTTC. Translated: CASSRLGGRAYEQYF.

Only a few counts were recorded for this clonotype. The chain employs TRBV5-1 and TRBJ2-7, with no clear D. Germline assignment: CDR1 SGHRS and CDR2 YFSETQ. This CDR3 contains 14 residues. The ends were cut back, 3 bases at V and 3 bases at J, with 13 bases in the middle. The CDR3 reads CASSSVGSNYEQYF. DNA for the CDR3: TGCGCCAGCAGCTCCGTCGGGTCCAACTACGAGCAGTACTTC.

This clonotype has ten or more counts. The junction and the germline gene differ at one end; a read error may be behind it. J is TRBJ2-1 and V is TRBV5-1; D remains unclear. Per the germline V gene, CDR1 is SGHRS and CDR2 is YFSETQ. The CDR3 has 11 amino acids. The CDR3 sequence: CASSRSNEQFF. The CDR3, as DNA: TGTGCCAGCAGTCGTTCCAATGAGCAGTTCTTC.

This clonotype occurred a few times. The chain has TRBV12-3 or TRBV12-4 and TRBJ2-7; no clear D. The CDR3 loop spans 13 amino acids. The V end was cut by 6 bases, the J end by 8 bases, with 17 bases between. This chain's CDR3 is CASSLDARLQQYF. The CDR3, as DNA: TGTGCCAGCAGCCTTGACGCCCGCTTGCAGCAGTACTTC.

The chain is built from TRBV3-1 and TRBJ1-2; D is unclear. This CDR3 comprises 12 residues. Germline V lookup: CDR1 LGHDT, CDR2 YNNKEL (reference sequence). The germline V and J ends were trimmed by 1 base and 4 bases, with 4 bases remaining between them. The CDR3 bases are TGTGCCAGCAGCCAAGCCTTCTATGGCTACACCTTC. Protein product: CASSQAFYGYTF.

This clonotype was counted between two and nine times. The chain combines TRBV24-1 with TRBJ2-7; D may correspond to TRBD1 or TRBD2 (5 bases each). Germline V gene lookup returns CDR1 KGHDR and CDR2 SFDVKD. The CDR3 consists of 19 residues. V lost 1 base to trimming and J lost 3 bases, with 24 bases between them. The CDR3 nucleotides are TGTGCCACCAGTGATTTTGTAGAGTCGGGGCGAATCAATTTCTACGAGCAGTACTTC. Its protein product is CATSDFVESGRINFYEQYF.